This T cell receptor beta chain was sequenced during a study of CD8 T cells in ankylosing spondylitis. As to this clonotype: The antigen remains undetermined.

General study findings and limits: Clones linked to disease were reported to show significant enrichment in matched ankylosing spondylitis synovial fluid. Blood from ankylosing spondylitis patients appeared to carry a characteristic roughly eight-variant TCR beta motif. In reactive arthritis synovial fluid and blood, some motif variants had been reported before.

Making the TCR beta libraries involved quantitative 5'-RACE with molecular barcodes. TCRdb reanalysed the 5' RACE reads using MiXCR and keeps one entry per CDR3 protein. The sample shows 200,000 to 250,000 distinct CDR3 sequences, around 17% of them seen only once. The sequenced sample was blood, either unsorted or a sorted T cell fraction (not recorded which). The receptor was derived from a male donor with ankylosing spondylitis.

CDR3 in amino acids: CASSPASGYNEQFF. CDR3 bases: TGCGCCAGCAGCCCCGCAAGTGGATACAATGAGCAGTTCTTC. V and J are TRBV5-1 and TRBJ2-1; D unresolved. Germline CDR1 and CDR2: SGHRS and YFSETQ. This CDR3 is built from 14 residues. The V gene lost 4 bases and the J gene lost 4 bases, with 12 bases spanning the gap. Full variable domain (missing parts from reference TRBV5-1 and TRBJ2-1): KAGVTQTPRYLIKTRGQQVTLSCSPISGHRSVSWYQQTPGQGLQFLFEYFSETQRNKGNFPGRFSGRQFSNSRSEMNVSTLELGDSALYLCASSPASGYNEQFFGPGTRLTVL.